A single sample gave rise to the 32 T cell receptor beta chains below, sequenced in a study of blood T cell repertoires in COVID-19 (dated by TCRdb to the early 2020s). Library prep was done by the immunoSEQ multiplex PCR assay. TCRdb limited this immuneACCESS table to in-frame rearrangements with V and J called. A share of clones is missing; checked studies link under half to unresolved V genes, and the rest is unexplained. This sample comprises roughly 250,000 clones, approximately 90% of them detected only once. Roughly 3.7% of the sample belongs to the ten largest clones. Sequenced input: peripheral blood. Receptor source: a woman aged 40 to 55 with acute or convalescent COVID-19.

This chain connects TRBV3-1 (or the pseudogene TRBV3-2) to TRBJ2-5; the match to TRBD1 covers 10 bases. CDR3 length: 16 amino acids. The trim removed 4 bases at V and 5 bases at J, leaving 10 bases unmatched. Germline CDR1 and CDR2: LGHDT and YNNKEL (reference sequence). CDR3 in DNA: TGTGCCAGCAGCCGCCGGACAGGGGGTGCGGGCGAGACCCAGTACTTC. Translation gives CASSRRTGGAGETQYF.

The chain has TRBV9 and TRBJ1-2; D might be TRBD1 (5 bases). Between the trimmed V and J ends, which lost 0 bases and 8 bases, there was a span of 17 bases. Per the germline V gene, CDR1 is SGDLS and CDR2 is YYNGEE. The CDR3 spans 15 residues. Here the CDR3 reads CASSVDQGLSGGYTF. As DNA, the CDR3 is TGTGCCAGCAGCGTAGATCAGGGACTTAGTGGCGGCTACACCTTC.

The V and J genes are TRBV19 and TRBJ2-7; D unresolved. V was pared by 6 bases and J by 2 bases, with 14 bases between. This CDR3 spans 14 amino acids. CDR1 and CDR2 from the germline V gene are LNHDA and SQIVND (reference sequence). The CDR3 bases are TGTGCCAGTAGCACCACCGAAGGAGCCTACGAGCAGTACGTC. Translating gives CASSTTEGAYEQYV.

This chain connects TRBV15 to TRBJ1-6; TRBD1 agrees at 8 bases. The CDR3 contains 16 residues. Trimming took 2 bases from V and 9 from J; bases not matched to a gene: 9. Germline-derived CDR1 and CDR2 are LNHNV and YYDKDF (reference sequence). As DNA, the CDR3 is TGTGCCACCAGCAGATCCCCCGGGACAGGAGGTTCACCCCTCCACTTT. This sequence encodes CATSRSPGTGGSPLHF.

V usage is TRBV11-2 and J usage is TRBJ2-7; D unclear. The ends were cut back, 1 base at V and 2 bases at J, with 9 bases in the middle. The CDR3 contains 14 residues. Per the germline V gene, CDR1 is SGHAT and CDR2 is FQNNGV. The CDR3 sequence is CASSLGGLPYEQYV. CDR3 DNA sequence: TGTGCCAGCAGCTTAGGTGGGCTCCCCTACGAGCAGTACGTC.

The chain joins TRBV2 to TRBJ2-7, with D maybe TRBD2 (6 bases). The CDR3 is made up of 14 amino acids. The V gene lost 7 bases and the J gene lost 1 base, with 14 bases spanning the gap. Per the germline V gene, CDR1 is SNHLY and CDR2 is FYNNEI. CDR3 region: CASKKEGSSYEQYV. CDR3 nucleotide sequence: TGTGCCAGCAAGAAGGAGGGAAGTTCCTACGAGCAGTACGTC.

Only one count was recorded for this clone. The chain is built from TRBV19 and TRBJ2-1; TRBD2 might be the D (7 bases). Looked up from germline, CDR1 is LNHDA and CDR2 is SQIVND (reference sequence). V was clipped by 5 bases and J by 7 bases, with 15 bases between them. The CDR3 sequence is 14 residues long. In DNA form, the CDR3 reads TGTGCCAGTAGTTTGATGGGGGGGCCGAATGAGCAGTTCTTC. It is translated as CASSLMGGPNEQFF.

This rearrangement joins TRBV18 to TRBJ2-1, with 9 positions matching TRBD1. Looked up from germline, CDR1 is KGHSH and CDR2 is LQKENI. The ends lost 6 bases at V and 6 bases at J; junction bases unmatched: 9. The CDR3 has 15 amino acids. The CDR3 nucleotides are TGTGCCAGCTCCTCAAACAGGGGGCGCATCAATGAGCAGTTCTTC. This gives the protein CASSSNRGRINEQFF. Full variable domain (rest looked up from reference TRBV18 and TRBJ2-1): NAGVMQNPRHLVRRRGQEARLRCSPMKGHSHVYWYRQLPEEGLKFMVYLQKENIIDESGMPKERFSAEFPKEGPSILRIQQVVRGDSAAYFCASSSNRGRINEQFFGPGTRLTVL.

This rearrangement joins TRBV12-3 or TRBV12-4 to TRBJ2-1; possible D gene TRBD1, 6 bases. The CDR3 is 11 residues long. V was pared by 6 bases and J by 12 bases, with 12 bases between. Here the CDR3 reads CASSRTAGQFF. Here the CDR3 DNA reads TGTGCCAGCAGCCGGACAGCAGGGCAGTTCTTC.

The chain uses TRBV4-1 and TRBJ1-5; perhaps TRBD1 as D (5 bases). Looked up from germline, CDR1 is MGHRA and CDR2 is YSYEKL. V was clipped by 4 bases and J by 5 bases, with 9 bases between them. This CDR3 contains 13 residues. The CDR3 DNA reads as TGCGCCAGCAGCCCATCAGGGTATCAGCCCCAGCATTTT. This sequence encodes CASSPSGYQPQHF.

The chain joins TRBV7-9 to TRBJ2-1; D remains unclear. Trimming took off 0 bases at V and 0 bases at J, with 12 bases between the two ends. Germline assignment: CDR1 SEHNR and CDR2 FQNEAQ (reference sequence). The CDR3 runs to 17 residues. The CDR3 region is CASSLAVSISSYNEQFF. CDR3 DNA sequence: TGTGCCAGCAGCTTAGCCGTATCCATTAGCTCCTACAATGAGCAGTTCTTC.

The chain recombines TRBV7-8 with TRBJ2-4; 8 bases are a match to TRBD1. V lost 0 bases, J lost 2 bases, and 12 bases stayed unmatched. CDR3 length equals 19 residues. Germline V lookup: CDR1 SGHVS, CDR2 FQNEAQ. The CDR3 DNA reads as TGTGCCAGCAGCTTAGCGCTAATGGGGCAGGGGGCGCCCAAAAACATTCAGTACTTC. It yields the protein CASSLALMGQGAPKNIQYF.

J is TRBJ2-7 and V is TRBV6-1, with D tentatively TRBD2 (6 bases). The length of the CDR3 is 15 residues. Trimming stripped 2 bases from V and 3 bases from J, with 14 bases between. CDR1 and CDR2 from the germline V gene are MNHNS and SASEGT. In nucleotides, the CDR3 is TGTGCCAGCAGTGAATCGGGGAGGCCGTACTACGAGCAGTACGTC. This translates into CASSESGRPYYEQYV.

This clone was detected once. The genes are TRBV19 and TRBJ1-2; 8 bases agree with TRBD1. Looked up from germline, CDR1 is LNHDA and CDR2 is SQIVND (reference sequence). V dropped 5 bases and J dropped 4; count of bases not matched to a gene: 9. This CDR3 has 15 residues. CDR3 bases: TGTGCCAGTAGTGGAAACAGGGGGACCTCCTATGGCTACACCTTC. It translates to CASSGNRGTSYGYTF.

The V gene is TRBV30, the J gene TRBJ2-5, with a tentative D call TRBD2 (7 bases). Germline V gives CDR1 GTSNPN, CDR2 SVGIG (reference sequence). This CDR3 spans 15 amino acids. V lost 1 base and J lost 4, with 16 bases in between. The CDR3 region has the DNA TGTGCCTGGAGTGAAGGGGCAGGGGAGGGAGAGACCCAGTACTTC. Translated, it gives CAWSEGAGEGETQYF.

The rearrangement links TRBV3-1 (or the pseudogene TRBV3-2) to TRBJ1-1; TRBD1 is a possible D gene (6 bases). Germline values: CDR1 LGHDT, CDR2 YNNKEL (reference sequence). V dropped 8 bases and J dropped 3 bases, with 16 bases sitting between them. This CDR3 comprises 14 residues. The CDR3 region has the DNA TGTGCCAGCGGATCGCAGGGGAGGGACACTGAAGCTTTCTTT. As protein: CASGSQGRDTEAFF.

As DNA, the CDR3 is TGTGCCAGCAGCCAAATAGGACTAGCGGGGGGAAGCACAGATACGCAGTATTTT. Protein: CASSQIGLAGGSTDTQYF. This chain uses TRBV7-6 with TRBJ2-3, with 14 positions matching TRBD2. CDR3 length equals 18 residues. Germline loops: CDR1 SGHVS, CDR2 FNYEAQ. V trimming: 5 bases; J trimming: 0 bases; junction bases outside the gene matches: 7.

The chain employs TRBV7-7 and TRBJ2-1; possible D gene TRBD2, 6 bases. Looked up from germline, CDR1 is SSHAT and CDR2 is FNYEAQ (reference sequence). The CDR3 contains 16 residues. The germline V and J ends were trimmed by 1 base and 7 bases, with 17 bases remaining between them. CDR3 sequence: CASSLGPAGLDNEQFF. CDR3 DNA: TGTGCCAGCAGCTTAGGTCCCGCGGGGCTGGATAATGAGCAGTTCTTC.

The sample holds one count of this clone. The CDR3 protein is CASSRGQVTDTQYF. The DNA of the CDR3 is TGTGCCAGCAGTCGAGGACAGGTGACAGATACGCAGTATTTT. The chain recombines TRBV7-8 with TRBJ2-3; 7 bases map to TRBD1. V lost 6 bases, J lost 3 bases, and 6 bases stayed unmatched. This CDR3 is built from 14 residues. Germline V gene data show CDR1 as SGHVS and CDR2 as FQNEAQ.

CDR3 DNA: TGTGCCAGTAGTATCAGCCAGGTTGATCAGCCCCAGCATTTT. Protein sequence: CASSISQVDQPQHF. The rearrangement links TRBV19 to TRBJ1-5; D not certain. Germline assignment: CDR1 LNHDA and CDR2 SQIVND (reference sequence). Trimming cost V 3 bases and J 5 bases, with 11 bases left between them. There are 14 residues in the CDR3.

This chain joins TRBV7-9 and TRBJ2-7; D call uncertain. Germline-derived CDR1 and CDR2 are SEHNR and FQNEAQ (reference sequence). This CDR3 region has 13 residues. V was pared by 4 bases and J by 3 bases, with 10 bases between. The CDR3 region is CASSSLPGYEQYV. The CDR3 nucleotides read TGTGCCAGCAGCTCCCTTCCGGGCTACGAGCAGTACGTC.

Details on this clone: Other DNA sequences in the same sample also yield this CDR3. The chain recombines TRBV7-9 with TRBJ1-2, with 7 bases matching TRBD1. The J segment lost 1 base and the V segment lost 7 bases, leaving 9 bases of the junction unmatched. This CDR3 spans 15 amino acids. Germline loops: CDR1 SEHNR, CDR2 FQNEAQ (reference sequence). CDR3 bases: TGTGCCAGCACCCTAGGGGCAGGGGGTAACTATGGCTACACCTTC. Translation gives CASTLGAGGNYGYTF.

In this sample, this clone turned up a few times. The V gene is TRBV7-2, the J gene TRBJ1-2, with D perhaps matching TRBD1 (6 bases). The CDR3 loop spans 15 amino acids. Trimming stripped 1 base from V and 7 bases from J, with 16 bases between. CDR1 is SGHTA, CDR2 FQGNSA, per germline. CDR3 loop: CASSLGSRGGIGYTF. CDR3 coding DNA: TGTGCCAGCAGCTTAGGTTCCAGGGGCGGTATTGGCTACACCTTC. Using reference TRBV7-2 and TRBJ1-2 for the parts outside the CDR3, the full variable domain is GAGVSQSPSNKVTEKGKDVELRCDPISGHTALYWYRQSLGQGLEFLIYFQGNSAPDKSGLPSDRFSAERTGGSVSTLTIQRTQQEDSAVYLCASSLGSRGGIGYTFGSGTRLTVV.

The chain links TRBV5-1 to TRBJ1-6, with 7 nucleotides matching TRBD1. Trimming took 0 bases from V and 5 from J; bases not matched to a gene: 14. Germline CDR1 SGHRS, CDR2 YFSETQ. CDR3 size: 19 residues. In nucleotides, the CDR3 is TGCGCCAGCAGCTTGGCCCCGTTAAACCGGGACAGTGATAATTCACCCCTCCACTTT. Protein sequence: CASSLAPLNRDSDNSPLHF. The whole variable domain, remainder taken from reference TRBV5-1 and TRBJ1-6, is KAGVTQTPRYLIKTRGQQVTLSCSPISGHRSVSWYQQTPGQGLQFLFEYFSETQRNKGNFPGRFSGRQFSNSRSEMNVSTLELGDSALYLCASSLAPLNRDSDNSPLHFGNGTRLTVT.

This clone is a singleton in its sample. J is TRBJ1-6 and V is TRBV2; D is undetermined. Germline V CDR1 and CDR2: SNHLY, FYNNEI. V was cut by 2 bases and J by 12 bases, with 17 bases left in between. This CDR3 has 15 residues. The CDR3 spells CASSENVASRLPLHF. CDR3 DNA sequence: TGTGCCAGCAGTGAAAACGTAGCATCCCGTCTACCCCTCCACTTT. Using reference TRBV2 and TRBJ1-6 for the parts outside the CDR3, the full variable domain is EPEVTQTPSHQVTQMGQEVILRCVPISNHLYFYWYRQILGQKVEFLVSFYNNEISEKSEIFDDQFSVERPDGSNFTLKIRSTKLEDSAMYFCASSENVASRLPLHFGNGTRLTVT.

The chain links TRBV28 to TRBJ1-4; the D is unclear. The CDR3 contains 13 residues. The V end lost 6 bases, the J end lost 14 bases, and 19 bases lay between the germline ends. Germline CDR1 and CDR2: MDHEN and SYDVKM. In DNA, the CDR3 is TGTGCCAGCAGCTCCGTCGAGGGTTTGGGTCTGTTTTTT. Protein: CASSSVEGLGLFF.

This chain uses TRBV5-8 with TRBJ2-2; D is possibly TRBD1 (6 bases). The CDR3 runs to 16 residues. V lost 5 bases and J 0 bases, leaving 14 bases between the germline ends. From germline, CDR1 is SGHTS and CDR2 YDEGEE. This CDR3 reads CASRWGHDPNTGELFF. The CDR3 DNA is TGTGCCAGCAGATGGGGACACGATCCGAACACCGGGGAGCTGTTTTTT.

The genes are TRBV6-6 and TRBJ1-2; 8 bases agree with TRBD1. This CDR3 contains 15 residues. The germline V gene encodes CDR1 MNHNY and CDR2 SVGAGI (reference sequence). The ends lost 4 bases at V and 4 bases at J; junction bases unmatched: 8. DNA of the CDR3: TGTGCCAGCAGTTTCGACAGGGGAAGCCCCTATGGCTACACCTTC. It codes for CASSFDRGSPYGYTF.

This clone was recorded only once. The chain couples TRBV11-2 to TRBJ2-3; possibly TRBD2 for D (5 bases). Germline V gene lookup returns CDR1 SGHAT and CDR2 FQNNGV. CDR3 length: 15 residues. V was pared by 2 bases and J by 6 bases, with 15 bases between. The CDR3 DNA follows: TGTGCCAGCAGCTTACTCGGGGTTGTCGTGGATACGCAGTATTTT. This translates into CASSLLGVVVDTQYF. Filled out from reference TRBV11-2 and TRBJ2-3, the complete variable domain reads EAGVAQSPRYKIIEKRQSVAFWCNPISGHATLYWYQQILGQGPKLLIQFQNNGVVDDSQLPKDRFSAERLKGVDSTLKIQPAKLEDSAVYLCASSLLGVVVDTQYFGPGTRLTVL.

The CDR3 region has the DNA TGTGCCAGTAGTCCCCGGGACAGCCTATTTACAACTAATGAAAAACTGTTTTTT. Amino acids: CASSPRDSLFTTNEKLFF. The chain combines TRBV19 with TRBJ1-4; 7 bases agree with TRBD1. The CDR3 is 18 residues long. The V segment lost 5 bases and the J segment 0 bases; nucleotides outside the gene matches: 12. In germline, CDR1 is LNHDA, CDR2 SQIVND (reference sequence).

The chain couples TRBV4-1 to TRBJ1-2; 9 nucleotides align to TRBD1. The CDR3 loop spans 18 amino acids. Germline-derived CDR1 and CDR2 are MGHRA and YSYEKL. Unmatched junction bases numbered 12, after V lost 1 base and J lost 3 bases. The CDR3 sequence is CASSQVLQKGQGDYGYTF. The CDR3 nucleotides are TGCGCCAGCAGCCAAGTACTTCAAAAGGGACAGGGTGACTATGGCTACACCTTC.

The genes are TRBV7-2 and TRBJ1-5; TRBD1 aligns across 9 bases. This CDR3 is built from 15 residues. V was clipped by 1 base and J by 4 bases; unmatched bases: 2. Germline CDR1 SGHTA, CDR2 FQGNSA. CDR3 bases: TGTGCCAGCAGCTTAGGAGGGACAGGGAATCAGCCCCAGCATTTT. Amino acids: CASSLGGTGNQPQHF. Full variable domain (outside the CDR3, taken from reference TRBV7-2 and TRBJ1-5): GAGVSQSPSNKVTEKGKDVELRCDPISGHTALYWYRQSLGQGLEFLIYFQGNSAPDKSGLPSDRFSAERTGGSVSTLTIQRTQQEDSAVYLCASSLGGTGNQPQHFGDGTRLSIL.